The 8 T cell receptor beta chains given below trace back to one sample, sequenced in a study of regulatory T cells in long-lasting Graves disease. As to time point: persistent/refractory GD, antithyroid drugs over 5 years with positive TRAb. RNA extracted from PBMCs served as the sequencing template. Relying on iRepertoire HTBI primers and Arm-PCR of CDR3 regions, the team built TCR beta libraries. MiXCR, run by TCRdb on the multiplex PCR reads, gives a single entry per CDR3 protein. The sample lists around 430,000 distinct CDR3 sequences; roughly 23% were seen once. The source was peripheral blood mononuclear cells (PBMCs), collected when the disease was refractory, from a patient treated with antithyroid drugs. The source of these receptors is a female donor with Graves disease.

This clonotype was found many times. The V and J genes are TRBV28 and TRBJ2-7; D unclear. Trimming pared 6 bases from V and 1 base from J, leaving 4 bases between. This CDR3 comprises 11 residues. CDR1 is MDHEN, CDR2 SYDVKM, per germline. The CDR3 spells CASRGSYEQYF. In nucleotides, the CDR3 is TGTGCCAGCAGGGGTTCCTACGAGCAGTACTTC.

The CDR3 reads CASTSNEETQYF. The CDR3 nucleotides read TGTGCCAGCACCTCCAATGAAGAGACCCAGTACTTC. This chain links TRBV28 with TRBJ2-5; D gene unclear. Germline CDR1 reads MDHEN; CDR2 reads SYDVKM. Trimming pared 7 bases from V and 3 bases from J, leaving 9 bases between. This CDR3 region has 12 residues.

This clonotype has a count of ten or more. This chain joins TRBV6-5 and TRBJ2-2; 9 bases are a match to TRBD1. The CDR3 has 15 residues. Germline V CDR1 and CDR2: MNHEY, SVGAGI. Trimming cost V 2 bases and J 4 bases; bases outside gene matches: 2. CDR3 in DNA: TGTGCCAGCAGTTACGACAGGGGGGCCACCGGGGAGCTGTTTTTT. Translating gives CASSYDRGATGELFF.

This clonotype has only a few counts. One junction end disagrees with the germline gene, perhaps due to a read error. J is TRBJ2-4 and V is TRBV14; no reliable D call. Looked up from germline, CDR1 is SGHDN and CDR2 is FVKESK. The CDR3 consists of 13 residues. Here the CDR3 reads CASSQDRLLPEFF. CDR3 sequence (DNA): TGTGCCAGCAGCCAAGATCGGCTCCTACCCGAGTTCTTC.

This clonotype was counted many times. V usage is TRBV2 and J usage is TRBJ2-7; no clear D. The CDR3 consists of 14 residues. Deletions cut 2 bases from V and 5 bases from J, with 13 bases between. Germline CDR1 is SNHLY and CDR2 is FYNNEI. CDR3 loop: CASSERVEGNEQYF. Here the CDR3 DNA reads TGTGCCAGCAGTGAAAGGGTTGAAGGAAACGAGCAGTACTTC.

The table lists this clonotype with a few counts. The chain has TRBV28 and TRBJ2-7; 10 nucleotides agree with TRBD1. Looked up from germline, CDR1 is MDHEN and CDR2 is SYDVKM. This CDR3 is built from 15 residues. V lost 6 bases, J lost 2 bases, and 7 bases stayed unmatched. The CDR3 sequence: CASRGGQGMTYEQYF. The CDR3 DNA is TGTGCCAGCAGAGGGGGACAGGGGATGACCTACGAGCAGTACTTC.

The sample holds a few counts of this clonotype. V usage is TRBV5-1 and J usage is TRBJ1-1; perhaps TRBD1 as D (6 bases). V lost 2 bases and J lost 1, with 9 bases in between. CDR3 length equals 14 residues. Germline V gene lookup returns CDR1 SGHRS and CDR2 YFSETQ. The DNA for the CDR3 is TGCGCCAGCAGCTTTGGACAGAAGAACACTGAAGCTTTCTTT. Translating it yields CASSFGQKNTEAFF.

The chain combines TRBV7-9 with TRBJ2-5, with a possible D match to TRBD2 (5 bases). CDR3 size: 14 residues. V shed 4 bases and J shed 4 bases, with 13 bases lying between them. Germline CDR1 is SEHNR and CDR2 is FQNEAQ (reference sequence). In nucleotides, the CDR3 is TGTGCCAGCAGCTGGGAGTTCGCGCGAGAGACCCAGTACTTC. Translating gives CASSWEFARETQYF.